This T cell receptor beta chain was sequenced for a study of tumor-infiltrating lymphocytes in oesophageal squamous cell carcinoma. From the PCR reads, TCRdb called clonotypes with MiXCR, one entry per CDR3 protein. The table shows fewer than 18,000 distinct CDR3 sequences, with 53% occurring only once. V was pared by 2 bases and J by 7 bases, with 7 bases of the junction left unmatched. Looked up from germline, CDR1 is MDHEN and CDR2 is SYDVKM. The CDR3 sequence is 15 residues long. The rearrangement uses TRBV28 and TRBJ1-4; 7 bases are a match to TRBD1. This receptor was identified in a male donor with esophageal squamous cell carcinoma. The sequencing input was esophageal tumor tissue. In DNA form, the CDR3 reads TGTGCCAGCAGTTTAGTAGACAGGGTCGGTGAAAAACTGTTTTTT. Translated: CASSLVDRVGEKLFF.